This entry lists 32 T cell receptor beta chains sequenced from one sample in a study of siplizumab effects on memory and regulatory T cells. Profiled with immunoSEQ multiplex PCR; TCRdb holds only in-frame clones, not every one. Of over 100,000 clones detected, about 92% appear once; the ten largest clones hold about 0.75%. Sequencing used Tregs sorted from blood. Source of these receptors: a human donor in good health.

This chain links TRBV10-1 with TRBJ2-2; TRBD1 matches 7 bases. CDR3 length equals 13 residues. V was clipped by 8 bases and J by 4 bases; unmatched bases: 4. Germline V gene sequence: CDR1 WNHNN, CDR2 SYGVQD (reference sequence). The CDR3 sequence is CASGTAGTGELFF. The CDR3 DNA reads as TGCGCCAGCGGGACAGCTGGCACCGGGGAGCTGTTTTTT.

This chain links TRBV5-5 with TRBJ1-1; TRBD1 matches 10 bases. The CDR3 is 15 amino acids. In germline, CDR1 is SGHKS, CDR2 YYEKEE (reference sequence). V was pared by 4 bases and J by 0 bases, with 3 bases of the junction left unmatched. CDR3 nucleotide sequence: TGTGCCAGCAGCGGAGGGACAGGGGTGAACACTGAAGCTTTCTTT. It codes for CASSGGTGVNTEAFF.

The chain has TRBV5-1 and TRBJ1-1, with D maybe TRBD1 (5 bases). Germline V lookup: CDR1 SGHRS, CDR2 YFSETQ. V shed 2 bases and J shed 4 bases, with 12 bases lying between them. This CDR3 comprises 14 residues. The CDR3, as DNA: TGCGCCAGCAGCTTTACGGGGGAGGGCACTGAAGCTTTCTTT. The encoded protein is CASSFTGEGTEAFF.

The chain links TRBV10-3 to TRBJ1-2; D is perhaps TRBD1 (5 bases). V was shortened by 7 bases and J by 6 bases, with 12 bases between the two germline ends. The CDR3 has 12 residues. CDR1 is ENHRY, CDR2 SYGVKD, per germline. In nucleotides, the CDR3 is TGTGCCATCAACCAGGGTAGCGATGGCTACACCTTC. Protein sequence: CAINQGSDGYTF.

The chain is built from TRBV6-5 and TRBJ1-4, with D perhaps TRBD1 (5 bases). The germline V and J ends were trimmed by 4 bases and 7 bases, with 13 bases remaining between them. Germline CDR1 and CDR2: MNHEY and SVGAGI. This CDR3 spans 14 amino acids. The CDR3 coding sequence is TGTGCCAGCAGTTCGTTCACGGGGGGTGAAAAACTGTTTTTT. As protein: CASSSFTGGEKLFF.

This chain connects TRBV30 to TRBJ2-7; possible D gene TRBD2, 6 bases. Germline CDR1 reads GTSNPN; CDR2 reads SVGIG (reference sequence). The germline V and J ends were trimmed by 3 bases and 3 bases, with 18 bases remaining between them. The CDR3 is 15 amino acids. CDR3 loop: CAWRALGGEFYEQYF. The CDR3 DNA reads as TGTGCCTGGAGGGCACTAGGAGGGGAGTTCTACGAGCAGTACTTC.

The chain combines TRBV7-9 with TRBJ2-1, with a tentative D call TRBD2 (5 bases). The ends were cut back, 8 bases at V and 4 bases at J, with 15 bases in the middle. CDR3 length equals 14 residues. Germline V gene data show CDR1 as SEHNR and CDR2 as FQNEAQ (reference sequence). Here the CDR3 DNA reads TGTGCCAGCCACCTGGAGGCCGGGTACAATGAGCAGTTCTTC. Its protein is CASHLEAGYNEQFF.

The table lists this clone with a few counts. The rearrangement links TRBV5-6 to TRBJ2-5; no clear D. Trimming removed 5 bases from V and 6 bases from J, with 11 bases in between. The germline V gene has CDR1 SGHDT and CDR2 YYEEEE. This CDR3 has 12 residues. The CDR3 loop reads CASSLTVKTQYF. CDR3 nucleotide sequence: TGTGCCAGCAGTTTGACGGTGAAGACCCAGTACTTC.

CDR3: CASSLEARPNYGYTF. Written as DNA, the CDR3 is TGCGCCAGCAGCTTGGAGGCTAGACCTAACTATGGCTACACCTTC. This chain links TRBV5-1 with TRBJ1-2; D uncertain. V lost 0 bases, J lost 0 bases, and 9 bases lay in between. The CDR3 runs to 15 residues. CDR1 and CDR2 (germline): SGHRS, YFSETQ.

The CDR3, as DNA: TGTGCCACCTGGGAAGCGGGCGCCTCGGCTTTCTTT. Amino acid sequence: CATWEAGASAFF. The chain carries TRBV10-3 and TRBJ1-1; D ambiguous. In germline, CDR1 is ENHRY, CDR2 SYGVKD. V lost 10 bases and J lost 11, with 20 bases in between. There are 12 residues in the CDR3.

The chain uses TRBV6-1 and TRBJ1-1, with 8 bases fitting TRBD1. Germline assignment: CDR1 MNHNS and CDR2 SASEGT. V gave up 11 bases and J gave up 0 bases; unmatched junction bases: 11. This CDR3 has 15 amino acids. The CDR3 region is CAAGQGIVMNTEAFF. CDR3 nucleotide sequence: TGTGCCGCTGGACAGGGAATCGTAATGAACACTGAAGCTTTCTTT.

This clone was observed once. This chain joins TRBV7-2 and TRBJ2-7; D uncertain. The V end was cut by 1 base, the J end by 4 bases, with 8 bases between. Germline CDR1 and CDR2: SGHTA and FQGNSA. The CDR3 has 13 amino acids. As DNA, the CDR3 is TGTGCCAGCAGCTTAGATACAGTTTACGAGCAGTACTTC. This codes for CASSLDTVYEQYF.

V gene TRBV19 combines with J gene TRBJ2-2, with 8 bases fitting TRBD2. From germline, CDR1 is LNHDA and CDR2 SQIVND (reference sequence). Trimming cost V 6 bases and J 0 bases; bases outside gene matches: 6. The CDR3 runs to 16 residues. Here the CDR3 reads CASSGSGVPNTGELFF. CDR3 DNA: TGTGCCAGTAGCGGTAGCGGGGTGCCGAACACCGGGGAGCTGTTTTTT.

The genes are TRBV2 and TRBJ2-1; D might be TRBD2 (6 bases). The length of the CDR3 is 18 residues. Deletions cut 5 bases from V and 1 base from J, with 21 bases between. The V gene's germline CDR1 is SNHLY and CDR2 FYNNEI. This CDR3 is CASSRVPLAYLSYNEQFF. CDR3 coding DNA: TGTGCCAGCAGTCGTGTTCCCCTAGCGTACCTATCCTACAATGAGCAGTTCTTC.

The gene calls are TRBV5-1 and TRBJ2-5; 7 bases agree with TRBD1. The V gene's germline CDR1 is SGHRS and CDR2 YFSETQ. The V and J ends lost 5 bases and 3 bases, in that order; junction bases with no gene match: 13. The CDR3 covers 16 residues. The CDR3 reads CASSSSGTASKETQYF. As DNA, the CDR3 is TGCGCCAGCAGTTCCTCCGGGACAGCTTCAAAAGAGACCCAGTACTTC.

This CDR3 is CASSYPGPKKETQYF. The DNA for the CDR3 is TGTGCCAGCAGCTACCCCGGGCCCAAAAAGGAGACCCAGTACTTC. V usage is TRBV5-4 and J usage is TRBJ2-5; no firm D call. Trimming stripped 3 bases from V and 5 bases from J, with 17 bases between. The V gene's germline CDR1 is SGHNT and CDR2 YYREEE (reference sequence). The CDR3 loop spans 15 amino acids.

A remark on this clone: Germline and junction disagree at one end, which may indicate a read error. V is TRBV7-7 and J is TRBJ2-5; no firm D call. This CDR3 contains 12 residues. The germline V gene encodes CDR1 SSHAT and CDR2 FNYEAQ (reference sequence). CDR3 in amino acids: CASSTGRETQYF. The CDR3 DNA follows: TGTGCTAGCAGCACCGGTCGGGAGACCCAGTACTTC.

The V gene is TRBV29-1, the J gene TRBJ1-2, with D possibly matching TRBD1 (6 bases). The CDR3 has 12 residues. Germline lookup yields CDR1 SQVTM and CDR2 ANQGSEA. Trimming took off 7 bases at V and 5 bases at J, with 14 bases between the two ends. The CDR3 DNA sequence: TGCAGCGGGAAGGGGGGGGAATATGGCTACACCTTC. Translated: CSGKGGEYGYTF.

The genes are TRBV7-3 and TRBJ2-2; maybe TRBD1 (5 bases). V was trimmed by 5 bases and J by 5 bases, leaving 15 bases between them. Germline loops: CDR1 SGHTA, CDR2 FQGTGA. CDR3 length equals 15 residues. CDR3 loop: CASSPTVQLTGELFF. CDR3 nucleotide sequence: TGTGCCAGCAGCCCGACAGTCCAGCTAACCGGGGAGCTGTTTTTT.

The V gene is TRBV12-5, the J gene TRBJ1-5; D is uncertain. Trimming left V 6 bases short and J 4 bases short, with 10 bases between. Germline CDR1 reads LGHNT; CDR2 reads FRNRAP. The CDR3 has 13 amino acids. CDR3 loop: CASGTRDNQPQHF. The DNA of the CDR3 is TGTGCTAGTGGCACCCGTGATAATCAGCCCCAGCATTTT.

This clone was picked up a small number of times. The V gene is TRBV6-5, the J gene TRBJ1-2; D possibly corresponds to TRBD1 (5 bases). Germline V CDR1 and CDR2: MNHEY, SVGAGI. V lost 5 bases to trimming and J lost 2 bases, with 9 bases between them. The CDR3 runs 13 residues. The CDR3 spells CASSPGYNYGYTF. In nucleotides, the CDR3 is TGTGCCAGCAGTCCAGGGTACAACTATGGCTACACCTTC.

Comments on this clone: Other DNA sequences in the sample encode the same CDR3. V gene TRBV7-9 combines with J gene TRBJ2-3; TRBD1 matches at 8 bases. Looked up from germline, CDR1 is SEHNR and CDR2 is FQNEAQ (reference sequence). CDR3 length: 13 amino acids. Germline trimming cut 5 bases from V and 4 bases from J; bases unmatched to any gene: 2. For the CDR3, the DNA is TGTGCCAGCAGCCTGGACAGGGCAGATACGCAGTATTTT. Translation: CASSLDRADTQYF.

CDR3 protein: CASSLAGTGRETQYF. The CDR3 DNA follows: TGCGCCAGCAGCTTGGCCGGGACAGGGCGGGAGACCCAGTACTTC. V gene TRBV5-1 combines with J gene TRBJ2-5; the match to TRBD1 covers 9 bases. In germline, CDR1 is SGHRS, CDR2 YFSETQ. Unmatched junction bases numbered 5, after V lost 0 bases and J lost 5 bases. The CDR3 extends over 15 amino acids.

The chain links TRBV7-9 to TRBJ2-4; D not resolved. CDR1 and CDR2 from the germline V gene are SEHNR and FQNEAQ (reference sequence). The V end lost 5 bases, the J end lost 0 bases, and 14 bases lay between the germline ends. The CDR3 has 16 residues. This CDR3 is CASSNSPVLAKNIQYF. The CDR3 DNA reads as TGTGCCAGCAGCAACTCCCCCGTGCTAGCCAAAAACATTCAGTACTTC. Drawing the rest from reference TRBV7-9 and TRBJ2-4, the complete variable domain is DTGVSQNPRHKITKRGQNVTFRCDPISEHNRLYWYRQTLGQGPEFLTYFQNEAQLEKSRLLSDRFSAERPKGSFSTLEIQRTEQGDSAMYLCASSNSPVLAKNIQYFGAGTRLSVL.

The chain links TRBV2 to TRBJ2-7; D unclear. V lost 5 bases, J lost 0 bases, and 8 bases lay in between. Germline lookup yields CDR1 SNHLY and CDR2 FYNNEI. The CDR3 consists of 13 residues. CDR3 residues: CASSYSLSYEQYF. The CDR3 DNA reads TGTGCCAGCAGTTACAGCCTCTCCTACGAGCAGTACTTC.

The CDR3 region has the DNA TGTGCCAGCAGCTTAACCAGCGGCTACGAGCAGTACTTC. Amino acids: CASSLTSGYEQYF. The chain has TRBV7-3 and TRBJ2-7; D is perhaps TRBD2 (5 bases). This CDR3 has 13 residues. Germline loops: CDR1 SGHTA, CDR2 FQGTGA. Deletions cut 0 bases from V and 3 bases from J, with 6 bases between.

This chain links TRBV5-1 with TRBJ2-1, with D perhaps matching TRBD2 (7 bases). V lost 4 bases, J lost 4 bases, and 18 bases lay in between. This CDR3 contains 16 residues. Germline V gives CDR1 SGHRS, CDR2 YFSETQ. The CDR3 DNA sequence: TGCGCCAGCAGCCCGCTAGCGGTCAGGGGATACAATGAGCAGTTCTTC. The encoded protein is CASSPLAVRGYNEQFF.

V and J are TRBV28 and TRBJ2-5; TRBD2 matches 7 bases. The J call could be wrong; TRBJ2-7 is a better fit for the DNA end. CDR1 is MDHEN, CDR2 SYDVKM, per germline. CDR3 size: 13 residues. The CDR3 region has the DNA TGTGCCAGCATCCCAGCGGGATCCTACGAGCAGTACTTC. Translating gives CASIPAGSYEQYF.

This chain joins TRBV10-3 and TRBJ2-7; D is unclear. The CDR3 has 11 residues. Germline V gene sequence: CDR1 ENHRY, CDR2 SYGVKD. V shed 6 bases and J shed 3 bases, with 6 bases lying between them. This chain's CDR3 is CAIRENYEQYF. CDR3 nucleotide sequence: TGTGCCATCAGGGAGAACTACGAGCAGTACTTC.

J is TRBJ2-7 and V is TRBV5-1, with a weak D call TRBD1 (6 bases). V was trimmed by 1 base and J by 2 bases, leaving 10 bases between them. Germline CDR1 is SGHRS and CDR2 is YFSETQ. The CDR3 extends over 14 amino acids. The CDR3 DNA reads as TGCGCCAGCAGCTTGCCTGACAGGACCTACGAGCAGTACTTC. Translated: CASSLPDRTYEQYF.

The chain uses TRBV18 and TRBJ2-6; D gene uncertain. The CDR3 totals 16 residues. The V gene's germline CDR1 is KGHSH and CDR2 LQKENI. The V and J ends lost 5 bases and 1 base respectively, with 12 bases between them. CDR3 DNA sequence: TGTGCCAGCTCATCCGCCGTGACGTCTGGGGCCAACGTCCTGACTTTC. Translating gives CASSSAVTSGANVLTF.

This rearrangement joins TRBV18 to TRBJ2-3; D is perhaps TRBD2 (5 bases). The V gene's germline CDR1 is KGHSH and CDR2 LQKENI. The CDR3 is made up of 14 amino acids. V shed 3 bases and J shed 10 bases, with 17 bases lying between them. The DNA for the CDR3 is TGTGCCAGCTCACCTACACTAGGAGTTAACGCGCAGTATTTT. It is translated as CASSPTLGVNAQYF.